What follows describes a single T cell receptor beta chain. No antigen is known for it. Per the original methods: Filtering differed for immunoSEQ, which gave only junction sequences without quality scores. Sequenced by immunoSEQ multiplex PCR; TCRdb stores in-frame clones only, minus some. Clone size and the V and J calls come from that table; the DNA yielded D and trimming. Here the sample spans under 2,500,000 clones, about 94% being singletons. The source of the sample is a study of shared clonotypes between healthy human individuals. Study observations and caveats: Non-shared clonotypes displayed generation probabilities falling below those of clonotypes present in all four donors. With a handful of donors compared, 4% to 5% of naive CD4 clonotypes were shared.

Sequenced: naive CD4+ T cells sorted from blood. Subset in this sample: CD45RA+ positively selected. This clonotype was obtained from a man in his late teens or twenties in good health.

CDR3 nucleotide sequence: TGTGCCTGGAGTGGGACCTCACAGTACGAGCAGTACTTC. This translates into CAWSGTSQYEQYF. V gene TRBV30 combines with J gene TRBJ2-7; D unresolved. V was clipped by 1 base and J by 4 bases, with 11 bases between them. The CDR3 totals 13 residues. In germline, CDR1 is GTSNPN, CDR2 SVGIG (reference sequence).